Presented here are 2 T cell receptor beta chains from one specimen sequenced in a study of blood T cells in healthy people across ages. Together with a sample-barcoded 5' primer, a J-beta primer mix was included in a second PCR lasting roughly 6 to 12 cycles. A single record per CDR3 protein comes from TCRdb applying MiXCR to the 5' RACE reads. Here the sample spans nearly 1 million distinct CDR3 sequences, 51% being singletons. Sequenced: blood. Source of these receptors: a woman aged 55 to 70 in good health.

This chain joins TRBV12-3 or TRBV12-4 and TRBJ1-1, with D tentatively TRBD1 (5 bases). The V end was cut by 9 bases, the J end by 1 base, with 21 bases between. The CDR3 consists of 16 residues. CDR3 sequence (DNA): TGTGCCAGTGACATTTCAGGGATTGAAAAGAACACTGAAGCTTTCTTT. It encodes CASDISGIEKNTEAFF.

Of note for this clonotype: Given a much more abundant clone one base away, this may be a read error. The CDR3 DNA reads TGTGCCAGCAGCTTAAATAGTAACACCGGGGAGCGGTTTTTT. Protein sequence: CASSLNSNTGERFF. This sequence joins TRBV7-3 and TRBJ2-2; D perhaps matches TRBD2 (5 bases). The CDR3 is made up of 14 amino acids. Germline values: CDR1 SGHTA, CDR2 FQGTGA.